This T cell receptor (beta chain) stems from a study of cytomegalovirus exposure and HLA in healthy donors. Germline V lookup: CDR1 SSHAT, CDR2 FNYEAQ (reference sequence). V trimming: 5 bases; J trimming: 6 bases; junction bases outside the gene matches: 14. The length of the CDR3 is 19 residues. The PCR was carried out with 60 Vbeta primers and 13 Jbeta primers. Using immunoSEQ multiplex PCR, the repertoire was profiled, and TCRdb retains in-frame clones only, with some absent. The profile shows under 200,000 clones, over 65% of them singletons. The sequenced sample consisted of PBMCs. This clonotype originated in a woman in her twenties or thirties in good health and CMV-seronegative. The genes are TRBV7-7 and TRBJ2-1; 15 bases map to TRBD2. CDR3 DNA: TGTGCCAGCAGCCCACGGCCGAGGACTAGCGGGGGGGTCAGCAATGAGCAGTTCTTC. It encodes CASSPRPRTSGGVSNEQFF.